Listed below are T cell receptor beta chains from one sample, sequenced in a study of T cell changes during pregnancy in multiple sclerosis. The protocol was immunoSEQ multiplex PCR, while the TCRdb copy is restricted to in-frame clones and leaves out a portion. The table has fewer than 110,000 clones, approximately 90% seen once. This specimen was peripheral blood, taken in the third trimester of pregnancy. These receptors all come from a female donor in good health, enrolled as a control in a pregnancy study. Each CDR3 is given with its conserved first and last residue. The D gene is left open where the match is weak. Clone size is not always given. Where it is, it says once, few, many or a class for expanded clones.

TRBJ1-1	TRBV4-1	.	TRBD1	TGCGCCAGCAGCCAAGAAAAACAACAGGGGTTATTAAGGGCTTTCTTT	CASSQEKQQGLLRAFF
TRBJ1-1	TRBV27	.	.	TGTGCCAGCAGTTCCTACACGTCGGGTAACACTGAAGCTTTCTTT	CASSSYTSGNTEAFF
TRBJ1-3	TRBV10-3	.	TRBD1	TGTGCCATCAGTGTAGGACAGGGGGCTGGAAACACCATATATTTT	CAISVGQGAGNTIYF
TRBJ2-3	TRBV30	.	.	TGTGCCTGGAAGAATCGGCTAGCCCTAAGCACAGATACGCAGTATTTT	CAWKNRLALSTDTQYF
TRBJ1-2	TRBV9	.	TRBD1	TGTGCCAGCAGCCGGGGGGGACAGGGGGCCATCCGAAAGGGCTACACCTTC	CASSRGGQGAIRKGYTF
TRBJ2-4	TRBV6-6	.	TRBD1	TGTGCCAGCAGTTACGTACCGGGACAGTCAAACATTCAGTACTTC	CASSYVPGQSNIQYF
TRBJ1-1	TRBV6-1	.	TRBD1	TGTGCCAGCAGTGCCGGACAGGGGGTTGTGGGCATGAACACTGAAGCTTTCTTT	CASSAGQGVVGMNTEAFF
TRBJ1-6	TRBV7-9	many	.	TGTGCCAGCAGCCCGGACTTGGCCTCCTATAATTCACCCCTCCACTTT	CASSPDLASYNSPLHF
TRBJ1-2	TRBV7-2	once	.	TGTGCCAGCAGCTTAGGCCAGACCAGGGGTGGCTACACCTTC	CASSLGQTRGGYTF
TRBJ2-1	TRBV19	.	TRBD1	TGTGCCAGTAGTATGGGGACAGGCTACGTCTACGAGCAGTTCTTC	CASSMGTGYVYEQFF
TRBJ1-4	TRBV30	.	TRBD1	TGTGCCTTCGGACAGGGAGTGTCAACTAATGAAAAACTGTTTTTT	CAFGQGVSTNEKLFF